This T cell receptor (beta chain) emerged from a study of T cell changes during pregnancy in multiple sclerosis. CDR3 size: 15 residues. V gave up 7 bases and J gave up 8 bases; unmatched junction bases: 13. Germline-derived CDR1 and CDR2 are MNHNS and SASEGT. TCRdb keeps only in-frame clones here, not all; method: immunoSEQ multiplex PCR. The profile shows 45,000 to 55,000 clones, almost 95% of them singletons. The TCR was taken from a female donor in good health, enrolled as a control in a pregnancy study. V usage is TRBV6-1 and J usage is TRBJ2-3, with TRBD2 matching over 9 bases. Sample: CD4+ T cells from peripheral blood mononuclear cells, taken in the second trimester of pregnancy. The CDR3 spells CASIPISGSYGTQYF. The CDR3 nucleotides are TGTGCCAGCATTCCCATTAGCGGGAGCTACGGTACGCAGTATTTT.